The source of this TCR beta chain is a study of cytomegalovirus exposure and HLA in healthy donors. In the PCR, 60 Vbeta and 13 Jbeta primers were used. The protocol was immunoSEQ multiplex PCR, while the TCRdb copy is restricted to in-frame clones and leaves out a portion. The sample records 190,000 or so clones, about 80% being singletons. Study-level results: Later on, a genetic analysis was performed. It linked a missense variant in DCLRE1C with V- and J-gene trimming of TCR beta.

Trimming took off 4 bases at V and 3 bases at J, with 14 bases between the two ends. The CDR3 contains 15 residues. Looked up from germline, CDR1 is SGHKS and CDR2 is YYEKEE (reference sequence). On this clone: Its antigen is still unknown.

The specimen was PBMCs. This clonotype was sampled from a boy aged 10-17 years in good health and CMV-seronegative. This chain connects TRBV5-5 to TRBJ1-3; D unresolved. CDR3 nucleotide sequence: TGTGCCAGCAGCATCCGGAGGCGCTTTGGAAACACCATATATTTT. Encoded protein: CASSIRRRFGNTIYF.